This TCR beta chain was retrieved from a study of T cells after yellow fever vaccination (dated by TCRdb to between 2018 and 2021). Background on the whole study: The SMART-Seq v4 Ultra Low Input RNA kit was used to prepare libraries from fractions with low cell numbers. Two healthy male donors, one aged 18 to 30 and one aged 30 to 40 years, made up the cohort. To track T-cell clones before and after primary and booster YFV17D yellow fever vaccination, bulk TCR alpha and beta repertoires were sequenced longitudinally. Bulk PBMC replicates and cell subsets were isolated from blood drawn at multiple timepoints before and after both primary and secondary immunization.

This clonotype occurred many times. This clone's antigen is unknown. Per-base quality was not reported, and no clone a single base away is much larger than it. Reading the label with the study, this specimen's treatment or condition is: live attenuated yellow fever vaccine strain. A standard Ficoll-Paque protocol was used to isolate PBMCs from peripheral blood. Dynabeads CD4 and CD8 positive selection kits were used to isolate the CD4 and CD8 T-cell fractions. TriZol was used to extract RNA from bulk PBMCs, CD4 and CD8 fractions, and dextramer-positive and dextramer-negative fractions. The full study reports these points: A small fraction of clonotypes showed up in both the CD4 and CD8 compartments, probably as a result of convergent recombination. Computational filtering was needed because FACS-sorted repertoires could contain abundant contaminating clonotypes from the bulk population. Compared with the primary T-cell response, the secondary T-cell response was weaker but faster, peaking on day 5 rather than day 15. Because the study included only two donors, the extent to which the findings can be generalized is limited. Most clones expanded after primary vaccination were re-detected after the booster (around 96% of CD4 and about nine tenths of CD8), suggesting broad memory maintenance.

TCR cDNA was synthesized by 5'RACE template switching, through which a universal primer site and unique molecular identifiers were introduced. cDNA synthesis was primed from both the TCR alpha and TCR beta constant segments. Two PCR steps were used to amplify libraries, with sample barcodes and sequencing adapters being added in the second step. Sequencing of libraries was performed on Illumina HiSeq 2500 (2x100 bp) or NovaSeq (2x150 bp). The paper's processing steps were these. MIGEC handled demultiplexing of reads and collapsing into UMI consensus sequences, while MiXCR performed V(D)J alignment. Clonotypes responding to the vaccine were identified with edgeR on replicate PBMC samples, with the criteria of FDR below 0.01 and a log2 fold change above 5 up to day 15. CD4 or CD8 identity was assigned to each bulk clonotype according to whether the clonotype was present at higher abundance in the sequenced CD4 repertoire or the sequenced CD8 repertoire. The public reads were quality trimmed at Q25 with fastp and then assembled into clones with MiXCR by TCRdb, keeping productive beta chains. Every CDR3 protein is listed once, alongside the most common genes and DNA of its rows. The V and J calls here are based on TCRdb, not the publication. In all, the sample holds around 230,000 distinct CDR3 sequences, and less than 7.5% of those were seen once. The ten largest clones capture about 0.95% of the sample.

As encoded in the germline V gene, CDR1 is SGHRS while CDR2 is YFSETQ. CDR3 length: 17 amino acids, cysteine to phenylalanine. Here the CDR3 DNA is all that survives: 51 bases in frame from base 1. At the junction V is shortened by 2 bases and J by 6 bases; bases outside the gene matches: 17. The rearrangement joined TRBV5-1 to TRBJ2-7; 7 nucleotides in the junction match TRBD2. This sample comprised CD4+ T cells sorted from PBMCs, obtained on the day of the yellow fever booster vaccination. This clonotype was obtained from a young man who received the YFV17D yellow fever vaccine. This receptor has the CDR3 CASSFRLAEQGWGEQYF. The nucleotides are TGCGCCAGCAGCTTTAGGCTAGCGGAGCAGGGTTGGGGCGAGCAGTACTTC.